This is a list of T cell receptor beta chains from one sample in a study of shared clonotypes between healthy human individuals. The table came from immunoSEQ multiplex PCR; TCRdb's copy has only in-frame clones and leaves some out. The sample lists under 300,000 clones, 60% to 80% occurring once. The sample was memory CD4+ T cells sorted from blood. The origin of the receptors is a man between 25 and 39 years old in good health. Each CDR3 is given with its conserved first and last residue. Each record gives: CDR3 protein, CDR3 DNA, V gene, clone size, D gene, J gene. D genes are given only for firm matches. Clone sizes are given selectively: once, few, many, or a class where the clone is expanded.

CDR3aa: CASSHGLGGTGLGYEQYF
CDR3nt: TGCGCCAGCAGCCACGGATTAGGAGGGACAGGGCTAGGGTACGAGCAGTACTTC
v_gene: TRBV4-3
abundance: -
d_gene: TRBD1
j_gene: TRBJ2-7

CDR3aa: CASSMGQHQANYGYTF
CDR3nt: TGTGCCAGCAGTATGGGACAGCACCAAGCTAACTATGGCTACACCTTC
v_gene: TRBV28
abundance: few
d_gene: TRBD1
j_gene: TRBJ1-2

CDR3aa: CASSLEDGGGYTF
CDR3nt: TGCGCCAGCAGCTTGGAAGACGGGGGAGGCTACACCTTC
v_gene: TRBV5-1
abundance: many
d_gene: -
j_gene: TRBJ1-2

CDR3aa: CASSPGTSSQYF
CDR3nt: TGTGCCAGCAGCCCCGGGACTAGCAGCCAGTATTTT
v_gene: TRBV7-8
abundance: -
d_gene: TRBD2
j_gene: TRBJ2-3

CDR3aa: CASSPGTAVTGELFF
CDR3nt: TGTGCCAGCAGCCCCGGGACAGCAGTAACCGGGGAGCTGTTTTTT
v_gene: TRBV14
abundance: -
d_gene: TRBD1
j_gene: TRBJ2-2

CDR3aa: CASSGHSGQPQHF
CDR3nt: TGTGCCAGCAGCGGACACAGCGGTCAGCCCCAGCATTTT
v_gene: TRBV6-1
abundance: -
d_gene: -
j_gene: TRBJ1-5

CDR3aa: CASSLTAGDTDTQYF
CDR3nt: TGTGCCAGCTCACTCACAGCGGGGGACACAGATACGCAGTATTTT
v_gene: TRBV18
abundance: -
d_gene: TRBD2
j_gene: TRBJ2-3

CDR3aa: CASSPSPETQYF
CDR3nt: TGTGCCAGCAGCCCGAGCCCAGAGACCCAGTACTTC
v_gene: TRBV14
abundance: few
d_gene: -
j_gene: TRBJ2-5

CDR3aa: CASKAQFF
CDR3nt: TGTGCCAGCAAGGCGCAGTTCTTC
v_gene: TRBV6-1
abundance: -
d_gene: -
j_gene: TRBJ2-1

CDR3aa: CASSPRITRNTIYF
CDR3nt: TGTGCCAGCAGTCCGCGGATAACCAGAAACACCATATATTTT
v_gene: TRBV27
abundance: few
d_gene: -
j_gene: TRBJ1-3

CDR3aa: CACQAGGPGEQFF
CDR3nt: TGTGCCTGCCAAGCGGGAGGGCCGGGTGAGCAGTTCTTC
v_gene: TRBV30
abundance: -
d_gene: TRBD2
j_gene: TRBJ2-1

CDR3aa: CAWARGQKRAQYF
CDR3nt: TGTGCCTGGGCCCGTGGACAGAAAAGAGCCCAGTACTTC
v_gene: TRBV30
abundance: once
d_gene: -
j_gene: TRBJ2-5

CDR3aa: CASSSSGRVSYEQYF
CDR3nt: TGTGCCAGCAGCAGTAGCGGGAGGGTCTCCTACGAGCAGTACTTC
v_gene: TRBV5-4
abundance: -
d_gene: TRBD2
j_gene: TRBJ2-7

CDR3aa: CAISGKTTSGNYNEQFF
CDR3nt: TGTGCCATCAGTGGAAAAACGACTAGCGGAAATTACAATGAGCAGTTCTTC
v_gene: TRBV10-3
abundance: many
d_gene: TRBD2
j_gene: TRBJ2-1

CDR3aa: CASSLVASYDNEQYF
CDR3nt: TGTGCCAGCAGCTTAGTGGCTAGCTATGACAACGAGCAGTACTTC
v_gene: TRBV7-2
abundance: -
d_gene: -
j_gene: TRBJ2-7

CDR3aa: CASSPGQQETQYF
CDR3nt: TGTGCCAGCAGCCCTGGACAGCAAGAGACCCAGTACTTC
v_gene: TRBV9
abundance: few
d_gene: -
j_gene: TRBJ2-5

CDR3aa: CASSPAPSQSYEQYF
CDR3nt: TGTGCCAGCAGCCCGGCCCCCTCCCAGAGCTACGAGCAGTACTTC
v_gene: TRBV5-8
abundance: -
d_gene: -
j_gene: TRBJ2-7

CDR3aa: CASSQGSSGATDTQYF
CDR3nt: TGTGCCAGCAGCCAGGGGTCTAGCGGGGCCACAGATACGCAGTATTTT
v_gene: TRBV7-9
abundance: many
d_gene: TRBD2
j_gene: TRBJ2-3

CDR3aa: CASSLGQGDREAFF
CDR3nt: TGTGCCAGCAGCTTGGGACAGGGGGACCGTGAAGCTTTCTTT
v_gene: TRBV5-4
abundance: few
d_gene: TRBD1
j_gene: TRBJ1-1

CDR3aa: CASSQRTGSPYEQYF
CDR3nt: TGCGCCAGCAGCCAACGGACAGGGTCCCCCTACGAGCAGTACTTC
v_gene: TRBV4-1
abundance: -
d_gene: TRBD1
j_gene: TRBJ2-7

CDR3aa: CASSAPGQGIRANEKLFF
CDR3nt: TGTGCCAGCAGCGCTCCGGGACAGGGGATTAGGGCTAATGAAAAACTGTTTTTT
v_gene: TRBV11-2
abundance: -
d_gene: TRBD1
j_gene: TRBJ1-4

CDR3aa: CASSPPGSTVGEQFF
CDR3nt: TGTGCCAGCAGCCCCCCGGGTAGCACGGTCGGTGAGCAGTTCTTC
v_gene: TRBV11-2
abundance: -
d_gene: -
j_gene: TRBJ2-1

CDR3aa: CASSLSQALTGAETQYF
CDR3nt: TGTGCCAGCAGTTTATCCCAGGCCCTAACAGGAGCGGAGACCCAGTACTTC
v_gene: TRBV28
abundance: -
d_gene: -
j_gene: TRBJ2-5

CDR3aa: CASSYSRGLPQHF
CDR3nt: TGTGCCAGCAGTTACAGCAGGGGGCTACCCCAGCATTTT
v_gene: TRBV6-5
abundance: many
d_gene: TRBD1
j_gene: TRBJ1-5

CDR3aa: CASSLEGQERQPQHF
CDR3nt: TGCGCCAGCAGCTTGGAGGGACAGGAGAGGCAGCCCCAGCATTTT
v_gene: TRBV5-1
abundance: -
d_gene: TRBD1
j_gene: TRBJ1-5

CDR3aa: CASSFGGFMTGELFF
CDR3nt: TGTGCCAGCAGTTTCGGGGGATTCATGACCGGGGAGCTGTTTTTT
v_gene: TRBV28
abundance: -
d_gene: -
j_gene: TRBJ2-2

CDR3aa: CASHRGGPTDTQYF
CDR3nt: TGTGCCAGCCACCGGGGGGGTCCCACAGATACGCAGTATTTT
v_gene: TRBV11-2
abundance: many
d_gene: TRBD2
j_gene: TRBJ2-3

CDR3aa: CASSLSPGNYGYTF
CDR3nt: TGTGCCAGCAGCTTGAGTCCAGGAAACTATGGCTACACCTTC
v_gene: TRBV5-8
abundance: -
d_gene: -
j_gene: TRBJ1-2

CDR3aa: CASSSNKRPDHQTQYF
CDR3nt: TGTGCCAGCAGTTCGAACAAACGACCGGACCATCAGACCCAGTACTTC
v_gene: TRBV28
abundance: -
d_gene: -
j_gene: TRBJ2-5

CDR3aa: CASSPSSWWAGELFF
CDR3nt: TGTGCCAGCAGTCCATCGTCGTGGTGGGCCGGGGAGCTGTTTTTT
v_gene: TRBV28
abundance: few
d_gene: -
j_gene: TRBJ2-2

CDR3aa: CASSAAHPGLAGDKTDTQYF
CDR3nt: TGTGCCAGCAGCGCAGCTCATCCGGGACTAGCGGGAGATAAAACAGATACGCAGTATTTT
v_gene: TRBV9
abundance: -
d_gene: TRBD2
j_gene: TRBJ2-3

CDR3aa: CASSLDLTNEKLFF
CDR3nt: TGTGCCAGCAGCCTCGATTTAACTAATGAAAAACTGTTTTTT
v_gene: TRBV6-1
abundance: few
d_gene: -
j_gene: TRBJ1-4

CDR3aa: CASSLLLGLSYTF
CDR3nt: TGTGCCAGCAGTTTATTACTCGGTCTATCCTACACCTTC
v_gene: TRBV28
abundance: -
d_gene: -
j_gene: TRBJ1-2

CDR3aa: CASSLHYEQYF
CDR3nt: TGTGCCAGCAGCTTGCACTACGAGCAGTACTTC
v_gene: TRBV7-2
abundance: -
d_gene: -
j_gene: TRBJ2-7

CDR3aa: CASSYSIPTTDTQYF
CDR3nt: TGTGCCAGCAGTTATAGTATCCCTACCACAGATACGCAGTATTTT
v_gene: TRBV6-5
abundance: -
d_gene: -
j_gene: TRBJ2-3

CDR3aa: CASSRDTSTDTQYF
CDR3nt: TGTGCCAGCAGCCGGGACACCAGCACAGATACGCAGTATTTT
v_gene: TRBV9
abundance: -
d_gene: -
j_gene: TRBJ2-3

CDR3aa: CASSLVGSKVPDTQYF
CDR3nt: TGTGCCAGCAGCTTGGTGGGCAGCAAAGTCCCAGATACGCAGTATTTT
v_gene: TRBV5-5
abundance: -
d_gene: -
j_gene: TRBJ2-3

CDR3aa: CASSLGLTDTGELFF
CDR3nt: TGTGCCAGCAGCTTAGGGCTGACAGACACCGGGGAGCTGTTTTTT
v_gene: TRBV7-6
abundance: -
d_gene: -
j_gene: TRBJ2-2

CDR3aa: CASSPQGEKLFF
CDR3nt: TGTGCCAGCAGCCCACAGGGTGAAAAACTGTTTTTT
v_gene: TRBV5-5
abundance: few
d_gene: -
j_gene: TRBJ1-4

CDR3aa: CASSPRSGRADQPQHF
CDR3nt: TGTGCCAGCTCACCTCGATCGGGCAGGGCGGATCAGCCCCAGCATTTT
v_gene: TRBV18
abundance: few
d_gene: -
j_gene: TRBJ1-5